These 6 T cell receptor delta chains share one sample of origin, sequenced in a study of gamma delta lymphoproliferative disorders and STAT genes. PBMCs from patients and controls supplied the genomic DNA for sequencing. TCRdb re-called the multiplex PCR reads using CATT. The data contain about 1,200 delta-chain clones, roughly 2.3% of them seen just once; the ten biggest clones take up around 88%. The sequencing input was blood. The receptors were gathered from a human donor in good health.

The chain is built from TRDV1 and TRDJ1; 12 bases match TRDD3. The trim removed 9 bases at V and 0 bases at J, leaving 5 bases unmatched. CDR1 is TSWWSYY and CDR2 is QGS in the germline V gene. The CDR3 covers 15 residues. CDR3 loop: CALLTGGYNTDKLIF. For the CDR3, the DNA is TGTGCTCTGCTTACTGGGGGATACAACACCGATAAACTCATCTTT.

Only a few counts were recorded for this clone. The protein TCRdb gives is from a much larger clone and does not agree with this DNA's translation at residue 4, likely a read error; the protein shown here comes from the DNA. The rearrangement joins TRDV2 to TRDJ1; perhaps TRDD3 as D (5 bases). CDR3 length: 15 amino acids. CDR1 GEAIGNYY and CDR2 EKD come from the germline V gene. CDR3 sequence: CACGTAGPHTDKLIF. CDR3 in DNA: TGTGCCTGTGGCACCGCTGGGCCTCACACCGATAAACTCATCTTT.

With regard to this clone: For this DNA, TCRdb reports the protein of a much larger clone, which diverges at residue 8, most likely from a read error; the protein presented here is translated directly from the DNA. CDR3 loop: CACDTAWRNHTDKLIF. The CDR3 DNA follows: TGTGCCTGTGACACGGCCTGGAGGAACCACACCGATAAACTCATCTTT. V usage is TRDV2 and J usage is TRDJ1, with D uncertain. The CDR3 is 16 residues long. Germline loops: CDR1 GEAIGNYY, CDR2 EKD. Trimming took off 1 base at V and 0 bases at J, with 14 bases between the two ends.

This clone came up a few times. The TCRdb record carries a much larger clone's protein, which differs from this DNA's translation at residue 4; a read error is the likely cause, and the protein listed here is the DNA translation. This chain links TRDV1 with TRDJ1; possibly TRDD3 for D (8 bases). This CDR3 region has 26 residues. Germline V gene lookup returns CDR1 TSWWSYY and CDR2 QGS. This chain's CDR3 is CALEEPPFLQLPFWGYWTKYTDKLIF. The DNA for the CDR3 is TGTGCTCTTGAGGAACCTCCTTTCCTACAGCTTCCTTTCTGGGGATACTGGACAAAGTACACCGATAAACTCATCTTT.

Worth noting for this clone: The TCRdb protein comes from a much larger clone and disagrees with this DNA's translation at residue 5, likely due to a read error; the protein given here is derived from the DNA. J is TRDJ1 and V is TRDV1, with D perhaps assigned TRDD2 or TRDD3 (5 bases each). Germline values: CDR1 TSWWSYY, CDR2 QGS. The CDR3 spans 17 residues. CDR3 sequence reads: CAPPSAYGWGSVDKLIF. The CDR3 nucleotides read TGTGCCCCCCCGAGCGCCTACGGGTGGGGAAGCGTCGATAAACTCATCTTT.

This clone is classed as medium-sized. A read error is likely here: a far larger clone is one base away. The sample carries other DNA sequences with the same CDR3. The chain links TRDV2 to TRDJ1; D gene unclear. The length of the CDR3 is 15 residues. Trimming stripped 6 bases from V and 0 bases from J, with 16 bases between. Germline CDR1 is GEAIGNYY and CDR2 is EKD. CDR3 loop: CACPLLQMDTDKLIF. As DNA, the CDR3 is TGTGCCTGTCCCCTCCTGCAGATGGACACCGATAAACTCATCTTT.